The 22 T cell receptor beta chains below were found in one sample sequenced in a study of blood T cells in healthy people across ages. Primed by a sample-barcoded 5' primer and a J-beta primer mix, a second PCR proceeded for about 6 to 11 cycles. TCRdb analysed the 5' RACE reads with MiXCR anew, one entry per CDR3 protein. There are over a million distinct CDR3 sequences in the sample; approximately 38% occur only once, and around 8% lies in the top ten. Material for sequencing was blood. All receptors come from a woman aged 18-30 years in good health.

This clonotype has more than one count but fewer than ten. This chain connects TRBV12-3 or TRBV12-4 to TRBJ1-2; the D is unclear. The CDR3 consists of 13 residues. V was trimmed by 6 bases and J by 7 bases, leaving 15 bases between them. The CDR3 sequence: CASSPRREGGYTF. The CDR3 region has the DNA TGTGCCAGCAGCCCCAGGCGGGAGGGTGGCTACACCTTC.

V gene TRBV7-2 combines with J gene TRBJ1-2; TRBD1 might be the D (6 bases). Germline CDR1 is SGHTA and CDR2 is FQGNSA. This CDR3 has 15 amino acids. V dropped 6 bases and J dropped 1 base, with 15 bases sitting between them. In nucleotides, the CDR3 is TGTGCCAGCAGTACGGTGGGACAAAGTAACTATGGCTACACCTTC. It encodes CASSTVGQSNYGYTF.

There are many counts of this clonotype. The chain is built from TRBV29-1 and TRBJ2-7, with 10 bases aligning to TRBD1. This CDR3 contains 14 residues. Germline CDR1 reads SQVTM; CDR2 reads ANQGSEA. After removal of 3 bases from V and 1 base from J, the junction contained 3 bases not matched to a gene. The CDR3 reads CSVDRTGGSYEQYF. Here the CDR3 DNA reads TGCAGCGTTGATAGGACAGGGGGATCCTACGAGCAGTACTTC.

The table lists this clonotype with a few counts. The rearrangement joins TRBV2 to TRBJ2-3; unclear D gene. CDR3 length equals 11 residues. V lost 10 bases, J lost 2 bases, and 7 bases lay in between. Germline lookup yields CDR1 SNHLY and CDR2 FYNNEI. CDR3 protein: CATEVTDTQYF. CDR3 DNA: TGTGCCACCGAGGTCACAGATACGCAGTATTTT.

This clonotype has just a few counts. The chain employs TRBV10-3 and TRBJ1-2; D gene ambiguous. Germline V gene data show CDR1 as ENHRY and CDR2 as SYGVKD. This CDR3 region has 14 residues. V was pared by 2 bases and J by 0 bases, with 7 bases between. CDR3 sequence: CAISEGISNYGYTF. The CDR3 DNA reads TGTGCCATCAGTGAGGGAATCTCTAACTATGGCTACACCTTC.

The rearrangement joins TRBV5-4 to TRBJ2-3, with TRBD2 matching over 7 bases. This CDR3 spans 16 amino acids. CDR1 and CDR2 from the germline V gene are SGHNT and YYREEE (reference sequence). V was pared by 0 bases and J by 4 bases, with 8 bases of the junction left unmatched. CDR3 loop: CASSLGDYQTADTQYF. DNA of the CDR3: TGTGCCAGCAGCTTGGGGGACTATCAAACGGCAGATACGCAGTATTTT.

This clonotype appeared a single time. The V and J genes are TRBV6-5 and TRBJ1-2; D possibly corresponds to TRBD1 (6 bases). Germline values: CDR1 MNHEY, CDR2 SVGAGI. Trimming pared 8 bases from V and 5 bases from J, leaving 12 bases between. The CDR3 runs to 12 residues. Here the CDR3 DNA reads TGTGCCAGCGTCGGGGGCCTTTATGGCTACACCTTC. This codes for CASVGGLYGYTF.

The chain recombines TRBV5-6 with TRBJ2-5; 10 nucleotides match TRBD1. CDR1 and CDR2 from the germline V gene are SGHDT and YYEEEE. Trimming at V came to 2 bases and at J to 13 bases, leaving 8 bases not matched to a gene. This CDR3 has 13 amino acids. The CDR3 DNA reads as TGTGCCAGCAGCTTAAGAGAGACAGGGGGCTCGTACTTC. Its translation is CASSLRETGGSYF.

The table lists this clonotype with a few counts. The V and J genes are TRBV25-1 and TRBJ1-5, with D perhaps TRBD1 (6 bases). Trimming removed 3 bases at V and 6 bases at J, with 18 bases between. The germline V gene has CDR1 MGHDK and CDR2 SYGVNS. CDR3 length: 16 residues. The CDR3 DNA reads TGTGCCAGCAGTGATAGTCAAACGACAGGTCGTCAGCCCCAGCATTTT. Translated, it gives CASSDSQTTGRQPQHF.

The chain uses TRBV5-4 and TRBJ2-1; D may be TRBD1 (6 bases). This CDR3 is 15 amino acids long. Germline-derived CDR1 and CDR2 are SGHNT and YYREEE (reference sequence). Trimming left V 6 bases short and J 8 bases short, with 21 bases between. The CDR3: CASNSVGQGFHEQFF. The CDR3, as DNA: TGTGCCAGCAACTCCGTGGGGCAGGGGTTCCATGAGCAGTTCTTC.

V is TRBV11-2 and J is TRBJ1-2; 7 bases fit TRBD1. The V gene end was trimmed by 5 bases and the J gene end by 3 bases; junction bases not matched to a gene: 9. Germline V gives CDR1 SGHAT, CDR2 FQNNGV. CDR3 length equals 15 residues. CDR3 sequence: CASSPYPDRHYGYTF. The CDR3 nucleotides are TGTGCCAGCAGCCCATACCCGGACAGGCACTATGGCTACACCTTC.

V gene TRBV20-1 combines with J gene TRBJ2-7; 9 positions agree with TRBD2. V was pared by 5 bases and J by 3 bases, with 8 bases of the junction left unmatched. Germline CDR1 reads DFQATT; CDR2 reads SNEGSKA (reference sequence). The CDR3 extends over 14 amino acids. CDR3 region: CSAGNSGGYYEQYF. The CDR3 region has the DNA TGCAGTGCTGGTAATAGCGGGGGTTACTACGAGCAGTACTTC.

This clonotype has just a few counts. V is TRBV7-9 and J is TRBJ2-7; TRBD2 matches 11 bases. The J call is doubtful: the DNA matches TRBJ2-5 better. Germline assignment: CDR1 SEHNR and CDR2 FQNEAQ (reference sequence). This CDR3 spans 16 amino acids. The CDR3 sequence: CASSLVSLAGGETQYF. CDR3 nucleotide sequence: TGTGCCAGCAGCTTAGTCTCCCTAGCGGGAGGTGAGACCCAGTACTTC.

V is TRBV5-5 and J is TRBJ1-5; no clear D gene. The CDR3 runs 14 residues. Trimming removed 0 bases from V and 4 bases from J, with 8 bases in between. CDR1 and CDR2 (germline): SGHKS, YYEKEE (reference sequence). The chain's CDR3 is CASSLDGNNQPQHF. The CDR3 DNA reads as TGTGCCAGCAGCTTGGACGGGAATAATCAGCCCCAGCATTTT.

The gene calls are TRBV3-1 and TRBJ2-5; no clear D. The germline gives CDR1 LGHDT, CDR2 YNNKEL (reference sequence). The CDR3 consists of 14 residues. The V gene lost 0 bases and the J gene lost 1 base, with 6 bases spanning the gap. The CDR3 sequence: CASSQERLQETQYF. In nucleotides, the CDR3 is TGTGCCAGCAGCCAAGAGCGCCTCCAAGAGACCCAGTACTTC.

The chain combines TRBV9 with TRBJ2-2; no reliable D call. V lost 0 bases and J 8 bases, leaving 14 bases between the germline ends. Germline V gives CDR1 SGDLS, CDR2 YYNGEE. The CDR3 sequence is 15 residues long. The CDR3 sequence is CASSVAQGHSGELFF. The DNA of the CDR3 is TGTGCCAGCAGCGTAGCTCAAGGTCACTCGGGGGAGCTGTTTTTT. Full variable domain (rest looked up from reference TRBV9 and TRBJ2-2): DSGVTQTPKHLITATGQRVTLRCSPRSGDLSVYWYQQSLDQGLQFLIQYYNGEERAKGNILERFSAQQFPDLHSELNLSSLELGDSALYFCASSVAQGHSGELFFGEGSRLTVL.

The rearrangement uses TRBV15 and TRBJ1-4; 8 bases are a match to TRBD1. With V trimmed by 3 bases and J by 0 bases, 3 bases remained unmatched. Germline V gene lookup returns CDR1 LNHNV and CDR2 YYDKDF (reference sequence). The CDR3 is 16 amino acids. CDR3 DNA: TGTGCCACCAGCAGGGACAGGGATGCAACTAATGAAAAACTGTTTTTT. It yields the protein CATSRDRDATNEKLFF.

As concerns this clonotype: The junction does not match germline at one end; this may be a read error. This chain joins TRBV25-1 and TRBJ2-2, with no clear D. The CDR3 runs 14 residues. The germline V gene encodes CDR1 MGHDK and CDR2 SYGVNS. CDR3 sequence (DNA): TGTGCCGGCAGTGTTGGGACGAACACCGGGGAGCTGTTTTTT. It specifies CAGSVGTNTGELFF.

The V gene is TRBV5-1, the J gene TRBJ2-3; no clear D gene. The CDR3 sequence is 14 residues long. Germline V gives CDR1 SGHRS, CDR2 YFSETQ. Trimming left V 4 bases short and J 5 bases short, with 14 bases between. The CDR3 loop is CASSPRINRDTQYF. In DNA, the CDR3 is TGCGCCAGCAGCCCCCGCATTAACCGAGATACGCAGTATTTT.

A few counts support this clonotype. This rearrangement joins TRBV12-3 or TRBV12-4 to TRBJ1-2; no reliable D call. Between the trimmed V and J ends, which lost 1 base and 6 bases, there was a span of 15 bases. This CDR3 spans 15 amino acids. DNA of the CDR3: TGTGCCAGCAGTTTAGAGTTGGCGGGGTGGGATGGCTACACCTTC. Translation: CASSLELAGWDGYTF.

In this sample, this clonotype turned up a few times. J is TRBJ2-3 and V is TRBV10-2; 11 nucleotides align to TRBD2. V was clipped by 10 bases and J by 3 bases; unmatched bases: 6. Germline values: CDR1 WSHSY, CDR2 SAAADI. The CDR3 extends over 14 amino acids. DNA of the CDR3: TGCGCCACGATTAGCGGGAGGGCGACAGATACGCAGTATTTT. Amino acid sequence: CATISGRATDTQYF.

Concerning this clonotype: A much larger clone lies a single base off, so this may be a read error. The genes are TRBV7-2 and TRBJ2-4; no definite D call. Germline V gives CDR1 SGHTA, CDR2 FQGNSA. This CDR3 is built from 17 residues. The CDR3 nucleotides are TGTGCCAACAGCTTAGACGGTTTGATGGGCGCCAAAAACATTCAGTACTTC. Encoded protein: CANSLDGLMGAKNIQYF.